These 11 T cell receptor beta chains were sequenced from one sample in a study of OX40 agonist ivuxolimab in advanced cancers. The repertoire was sequenced with immunoSEQ multiplex PCR; TCRdb's copy has only in-frame clones and lacks some. The sample includes approximately 60,000 clones, approximately 88% of them seen just once. Sequenced material: CD4+ or CD8+ T cells sorted from blood, taken in a trial of the OX40 agonist ivuxolimab. These receptors were taken from an adult with an advanced solid tumor such as melanoma, head and neck, liver or kidney cancer.

V gene TRBV10-3 combines with J gene TRBJ1-2, with D perhaps TRBD1 (6 bases). Trimming left V 4 bases short and J 8 bases short, with 14 bases between. This CDR3 spans 13 amino acids. Germline-derived CDR1 and CDR2 are ENHRY and SYGVKD. CDR3 loop: CAISGGGAQGYTF. The CDR3 DNA is TGTGCCATCAGTGGTGGGGGGGCGCAGGGCTACACCTTC.

The CDR3 loop reads CASSPGGVSTDTQYF. The CDR3 DNA follows: TGTGCCAGCAGTCCAGGGGGTGTTAGCACAGATACGCAGTATTTT. This sequence joins TRBV27 and TRBJ2-3, with 7 nucleotides matching TRBD1. The CDR3 contains 15 residues. The V segment lost 5 bases and the J segment 0 bases; nucleotides outside the gene matches: 5. Germline CDR1 MNHEY, CDR2 SMNVEV (reference sequence).

This clone appeared once. The J gene is TRBJ2-7, the V gene TRBV5-1; 9 bases agree with TRBD2. The CDR3 loop spans 16 amino acids. CDR1 is SGHRS and CDR2 is YFSETQ in the germline V gene. After removal of 5 bases from V and 3 bases from J, the junction contained 12 bases not matched to a gene. CDR3: CASRTSVGTSSYEQYF. DNA of the CDR3: TGCGCCAGCAGGACCTCTGTCGGGACTAGCAGCTACGAGCAGTACTTC.

The chain couples TRBV5-5 to TRBJ1-5, with D unclear. Trimming stripped 2 bases from V and 0 bases from J, with 9 bases between. The germline gives CDR1 SGHKS, CDR2 YYEKEE (reference sequence). The CDR3 is made up of 15 amino acids. CDR3 loop: CASSFVPTSNQPQHF. CDR3 sequence (DNA): TGTGCCAGCAGCTTTGTGCCTACTAGCAATCAGCCCCAGCATTTT.

Only one count was recorded for this clone. The chain links TRBV2 to TRBJ1-1; perhaps TRBD1 as D (6 bases). CDR1 is SNHLY, CDR2 FYNNEI, per germline. CDR3 length: 13 amino acids. V was pared by 3 bases and J by 4 bases, with 9 bases between. The CDR3 reads CASSDRGFTEAFF. DNA of the CDR3: TGTGCCAGCAGTGACAGGGGTTTCACTGAAGCTTTCTTT.

The V and J genes are TRBV6-6 and TRBJ1-6, with 10 bases aligning to TRBD1. The CDR3 sequence is 15 residues long. V shed 7 bases and J 6 bases; nucleotides not matched to a gene: 6. Looked up from germline, CDR1 is MNHNY and CDR2 is SVGAGI (reference sequence). For the CDR3, the DNA is TGTGCCAGCACCTCCGGGACAGGGGTTAATTCACCCCTCCACTTT. Its translation: CASTSGTGVNSPLHF.

This chain joins TRBV19 and TRBJ2-6; tentatively, D is TRBD2 (6 bases). The CDR3 runs 22 residues. The V end was cut by 6 bases, the J end by 0 bases, with 30 bases between. CDR1 LNHDA and CDR2 SQIVND come from the germline V gene (reference sequence). CDR3 protein: CASSRYYMAGSASRSGANVLTF. The CDR3 region has the DNA TGTGCCAGTAGCCGCTATTACATGGCGGGGTCAGCATCGCGCTCTGGGGCCAACGTCCTGACTTTC.

J is TRBJ2-5 and V is TRBV30; D is ambiguous. The V end was cut by 0 bases, the J end by 2 bases, with 10 bases between. The V gene's germline CDR1 is GTSNPN and CDR2 SVGIG (reference sequence). The CDR3 has 14 residues. The CDR3 DNA reads as TGTGCCTGGAGTGTACAGACTCTACAAGAGACCCAGTACTTC. Translating it yields CAWSVQTLQETQYF.

The V and J genes are TRBV29-1 and TRBJ1-2, with TRBD1 as a possible D gene (5 bases). V was shortened by 4 bases and J by 8 bases, with 11 bases between the two germline ends. Germline V gene lookup returns CDR1 SQVTM and CDR2 ANQGSEA. The CDR3 has 11 amino acids. The CDR3 here is CSVGGGRGYTF. CDR3 bases: TGCAGCGTTGGCGGGGGAAGAGGCTACACCTTC.

The V gene is TRBV9, the J gene TRBJ1-3, with a tentative D call TRBD1 (5 bases). The CDR3 is 16 residues long. Trimming took 2 bases from V and 1 from J, leaving 13 bases between them. Germline-derived CDR1 and CDR2 are SGDLS and YYNGEE. The CDR3 DNA reads TGTGCCAGCAGCGTCCAGGGAGGAAGATCTGGAAACACCATATATTTT. This codes for CASSVQGGRSGNTIYF.

This clone was recorded only once. The chain links TRBV7-3 to TRBJ2-1; TRBD2 matches 8 bases. V gave up 1 base and J gave up 4 bases; unmatched junction bases: 6. Looked up from germline, CDR1 is SGHTA and CDR2 is FQGTGA. The CDR3 covers 16 residues. CDR3 in DNA: TGTGCCAGCAGCTTAATAACCAGCGGGAGATACAATGAGCAGTTCTTC. This codes for CASSLITSGRYNEQFF.